The clone carrying this T cell receptor beta chain was observed at least ten times. The antigen is not known. Germline V gene lookup returns CDR1 MNHEY and CDR2 SMNVEV (reference sequence). The CDR3 runs to 16 residues. Trimming pared 6 bases from V and 1 base from J, leaving 19 bases between. The sample belongs to a study of metastatic and nonmetastatic thyroid tumors. Looking at the study overall: Where malignant and benign thyroid patients were concerned, repertoires were compared across blood and tumor or nodule tissue. General observations from the study: A significant increase in TCR beta diversity was reportedly seen in malignant thyroid tumors relative to benign nodules, in blood and tumor.

All patients reached thyroid surgery having received no treatment beforehand. Authors' analysis steps: Construction of a distant-metastasis classifier for papillary thyroid cancer relied on CDR3 differences across clinicopathological groups. TCRdb re-clonotyped the PCR reads via MiXCR. What appears here as the V and J calls and clone size reflects TCRdb's work, not the paper's. Of 20,000 to 30,000 clones in the sample, over 10% are singletons; the top ten hold 13% to 15%. This sequence was found in a female donor with papillary thyroid cancer or a benign thyroid nodule (not recorded which). Some clones in this sample may be carry-over from other donors' samples. The sequenced material came from blood. The V and J genes are TRBV27 and TRBJ2-7; tentatively, D is TRBD1 or TRBD2 (6 bases each). The DNA of the CDR3 is TGTGCCAGCAGCCCCCGGGGGCCAGGACAGTCCTACGAGCAGTACTTC. Protein sequence: CASSPRGPGQSYEQYF.